A single T cell receptor (beta chain) is shown here with its context. It has no known antigen specificity. One base away there is no much larger clone; base qualities are not given. This specimen belongs to a study of T cell changes during pregnancy in multiple sclerosis (dated by TCRdb to about 2019). At the level of the whole study: Changes in the T cell repertoire over the course of pregnancy were examined in this study in women with multiple sclerosis.

The CDR3 spans 13 residues, from the cysteine through the phenylalanine. The read is trimmed to its CDR3 DNA, 39 bases read in frame from base 1. Based on the germline V gene (reference sequence), the CDR1 and CDR2 sequences are SGHNT and YYREEE. V was cut back by 3 bases and J by 8 bases, leaving a gap of 14 bases between them. To prepare the library, the immunoSEQ multiplex PCR assay was applied. TCRdb limited this immuneACCESS table to in-frame rearrangements with V and J called. A share of clones is missing; checked studies link under half to unresolved V genes, and the rest is unexplained. The sample includes tens of thousands of clones, with about 95% observed a single time. Of the sample, 0.89% is held by the ten largest clones.

Rearrangement joined TRBV5-4 to TRBJ1-2; D gene: possibly TRBD1, on 6 matching bases. The TCR was taken from a female donor with multiple sclerosis, enrolled in a pregnancy study. Sequencing used peripheral blood, obtained in the second trimester of pregnancy. The CDR3 is CASSWGPAWGYTF. The nucleotide sequence reads TGTGCCAGCAGCTGGGGGCCCGCCTGGGGCTACACCTTC.